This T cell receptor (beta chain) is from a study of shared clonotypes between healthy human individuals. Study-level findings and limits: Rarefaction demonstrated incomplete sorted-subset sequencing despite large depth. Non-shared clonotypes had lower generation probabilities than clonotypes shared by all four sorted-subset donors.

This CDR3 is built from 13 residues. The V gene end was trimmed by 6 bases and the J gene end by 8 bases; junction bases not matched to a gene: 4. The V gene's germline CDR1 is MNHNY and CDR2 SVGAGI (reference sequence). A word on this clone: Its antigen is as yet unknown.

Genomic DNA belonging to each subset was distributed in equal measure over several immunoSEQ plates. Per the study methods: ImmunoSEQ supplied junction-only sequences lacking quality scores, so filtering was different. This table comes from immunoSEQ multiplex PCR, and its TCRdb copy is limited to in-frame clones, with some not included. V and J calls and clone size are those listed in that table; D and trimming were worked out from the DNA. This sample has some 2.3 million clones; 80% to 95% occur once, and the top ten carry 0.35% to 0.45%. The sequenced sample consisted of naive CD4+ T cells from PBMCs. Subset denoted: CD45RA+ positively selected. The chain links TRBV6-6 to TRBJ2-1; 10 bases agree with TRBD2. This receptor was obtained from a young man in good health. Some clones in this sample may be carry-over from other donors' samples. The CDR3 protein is CASREREGHEQFF. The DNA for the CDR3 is TGTGCCAGCAGGGAGCGGGAGGGCCATGAGCAGTTCTTC.